This T cell receptor beta chain was captured in a study of naive and memory T cell subsets. The beta constant-region primer was an equimolar mix of two oligonucleotides covering TRBC1 and TRBC2. TCRdb recomputed calls from the UMI-ligation and nested PCR reads with MiXCR, one row per CDR3 protein. The repertoire holds some 36,000 distinct CDR3 sequences, with 10% to 15% as singletons. Cells stained for CD3, CD4, CD8, CD45RA and CD27 were sorted into four subsets. EMRA cells were CD45RA+CD27-, and effector memory cells CD45RA-CD27-. The CDR3 has 13 amino acids. Per the germline V gene, CDR1 is DFQATT and CDR2 is SNEGSKA (reference sequence). V trimming: 7 bases; J trimming: 8 bases; junction bases outside the gene matches: 13. This clonotype was seen a few times. What it recognizes is unknown. Study-wide results and caveats: In CD4 and CD8 cells, diversity dropped from naive through EMRA.

Sequencing was performed on effector memory CD4+ T cells from blood. Subset defined: effector memory, CD45RA- CD27-. This chain joins TRBV20-1 and TRBJ1-2, with TRBD1 identical over 7 bases. The sequence was obtained from a human donor in good health. DNA of the CDR3: TGCAGTGTCCGACAACAGGGGTTGAGAGGCTACACCTTC. It is translated as CSVRQQGLRGYTF.